The clone carrying this TCR beta chain appeared a few times. This sample was taken from a study of blood T cell repertoires in COVID-19. On the study more broadly: Specimens from acute and convalescent COVID-19 originated in the United States, Italy and Spain. The analysed material was cDNA or gDNA that came from T cells, B-cell-depleted T cells, or PBMCs.

Germline assignment: CDR1 LNHDA and CDR2 SQIVND (reference sequence). V was clipped by 7 bases and J by 2 bases; unmatched bases: 6. CDR3 length equals 14 residues. Enrolled during active infection, Seattle patients were then followed longitudinally. Sequencing used immunoSEQ multiplex PCR; TCRdb keeps in-frame clones, though not all of them. The sample shows 150,000 to 200,000 clones, about 80% of them seen only once. This clonotype was obtained from a woman aged 40 to 49 with COVID-19, enrolled during active disease. The specimen sequenced was peripheral blood. The chain couples TRBV19 to TRBJ2-3, with 7 bases aligning to TRBD2. As DNA, the CDR3 is TGTGCCAGTAAAACTAGCGCTATCACAGATACGCAGTATTTT. This translates into CASKTSAITDTQYF.